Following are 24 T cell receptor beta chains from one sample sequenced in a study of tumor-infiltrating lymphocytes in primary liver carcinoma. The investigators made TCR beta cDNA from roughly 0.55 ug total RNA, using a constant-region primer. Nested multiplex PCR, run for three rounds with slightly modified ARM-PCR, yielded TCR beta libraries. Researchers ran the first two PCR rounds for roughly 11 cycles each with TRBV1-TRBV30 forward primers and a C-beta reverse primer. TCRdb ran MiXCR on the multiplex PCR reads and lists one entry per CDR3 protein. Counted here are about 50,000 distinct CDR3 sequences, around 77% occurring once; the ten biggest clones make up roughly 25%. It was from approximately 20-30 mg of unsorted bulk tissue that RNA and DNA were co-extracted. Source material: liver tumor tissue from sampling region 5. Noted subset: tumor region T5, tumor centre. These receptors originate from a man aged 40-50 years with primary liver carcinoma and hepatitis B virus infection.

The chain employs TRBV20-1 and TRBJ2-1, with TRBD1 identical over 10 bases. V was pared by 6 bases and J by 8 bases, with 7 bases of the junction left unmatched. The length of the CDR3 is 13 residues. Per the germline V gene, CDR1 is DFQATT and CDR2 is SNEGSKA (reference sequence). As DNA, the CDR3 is TGCAGTGCCAGGGGGACAGGGGACCATGAGCAGTTCTTC. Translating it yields CSARGTGDHEQFF.

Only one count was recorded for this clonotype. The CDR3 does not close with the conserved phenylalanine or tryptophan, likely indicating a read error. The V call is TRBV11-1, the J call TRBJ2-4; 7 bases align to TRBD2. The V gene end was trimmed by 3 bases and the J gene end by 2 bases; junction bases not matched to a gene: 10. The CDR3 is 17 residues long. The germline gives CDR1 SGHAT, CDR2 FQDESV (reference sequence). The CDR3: CASSFPGTNGTKNIQYS. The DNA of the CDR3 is TGTGCCAGCAGCTTTCCGGGGACTAATGGGACCAAAAACATTCAGTACTCC.

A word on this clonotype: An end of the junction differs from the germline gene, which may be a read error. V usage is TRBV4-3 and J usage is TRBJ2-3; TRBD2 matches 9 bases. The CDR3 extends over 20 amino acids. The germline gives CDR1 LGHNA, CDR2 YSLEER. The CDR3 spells CASSQDLPSGISGRADTQYF. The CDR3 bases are TGCGCCAGTAGCCAAGATCTTCCCTCCGGGATTAGCGGGAGAGCAGATACACAGTATTTT.

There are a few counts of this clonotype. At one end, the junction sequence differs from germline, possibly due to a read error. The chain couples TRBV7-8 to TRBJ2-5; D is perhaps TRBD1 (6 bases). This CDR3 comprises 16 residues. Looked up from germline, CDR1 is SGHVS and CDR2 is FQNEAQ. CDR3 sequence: CASRLATTGLQETQYF. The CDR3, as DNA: TGTGCCAGCCGCTTGGCAACGACAGGCTTACAAGAGACCCAGTACTTC.

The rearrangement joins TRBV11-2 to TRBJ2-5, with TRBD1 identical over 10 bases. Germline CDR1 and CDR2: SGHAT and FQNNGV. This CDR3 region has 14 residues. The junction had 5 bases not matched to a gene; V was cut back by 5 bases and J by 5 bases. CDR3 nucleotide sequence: TGTGCCAGCAGCGCGACAGGGGGCGGCGAGACCCAGTACTTC. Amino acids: CASSATGGGETQYF.

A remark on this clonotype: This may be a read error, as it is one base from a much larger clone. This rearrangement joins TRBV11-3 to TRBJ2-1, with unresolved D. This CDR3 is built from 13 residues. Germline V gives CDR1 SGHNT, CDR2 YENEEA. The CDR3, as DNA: TGTGCCAGCAGCACCGACACCTACAAAGAGCAGTTCTTC. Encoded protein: CASSTDTYKEQFF.

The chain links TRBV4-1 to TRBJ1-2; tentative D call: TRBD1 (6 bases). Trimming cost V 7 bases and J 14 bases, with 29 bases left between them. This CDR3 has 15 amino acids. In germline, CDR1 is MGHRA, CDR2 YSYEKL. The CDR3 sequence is CASTDQGQSNYDYTF. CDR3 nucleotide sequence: TGCGCCAGCACCGACCAGGGACAATCTAACTATGACTATACCTTC.

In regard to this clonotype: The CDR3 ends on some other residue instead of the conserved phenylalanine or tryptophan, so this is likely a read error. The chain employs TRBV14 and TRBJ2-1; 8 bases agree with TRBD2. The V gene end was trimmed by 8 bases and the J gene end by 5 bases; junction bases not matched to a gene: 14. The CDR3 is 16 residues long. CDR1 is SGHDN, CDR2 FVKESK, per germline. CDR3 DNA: TGTGCCAGCGGTGCCGTAGCGGGATGGGTTAACAATGAGCAGTTCTTA. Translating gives CASGAVAGWVNNEQFL.

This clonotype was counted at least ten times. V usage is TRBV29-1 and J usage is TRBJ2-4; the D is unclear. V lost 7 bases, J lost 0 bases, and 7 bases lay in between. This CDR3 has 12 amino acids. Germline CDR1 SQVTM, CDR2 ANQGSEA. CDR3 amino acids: CSGAGAKNIQYF. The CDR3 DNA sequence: TGCAGCGGCGCAGGAGCCAAAAACATTCAGTACTTC. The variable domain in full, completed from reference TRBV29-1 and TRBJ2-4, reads SAVISQKPSRDICQRGTSLTIQCQVDSQVTMMFWYRQQPGQSLTLIATANQGSEATYESGFVIDKFPISRPNLTFSTLTVSNMSPEDSSIYLCSGAGAKNIQYFGAGTRLSVL.

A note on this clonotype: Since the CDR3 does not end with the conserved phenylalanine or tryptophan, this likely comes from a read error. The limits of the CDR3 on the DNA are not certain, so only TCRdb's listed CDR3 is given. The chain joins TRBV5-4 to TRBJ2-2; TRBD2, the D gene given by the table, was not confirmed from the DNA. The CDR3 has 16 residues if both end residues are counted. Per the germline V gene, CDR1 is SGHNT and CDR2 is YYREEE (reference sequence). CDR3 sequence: CASIPTGLAGVGELFC.

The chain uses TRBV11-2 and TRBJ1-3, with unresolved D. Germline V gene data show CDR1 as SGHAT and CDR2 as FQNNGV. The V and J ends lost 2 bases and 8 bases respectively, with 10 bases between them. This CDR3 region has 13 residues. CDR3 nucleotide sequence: TGTGCCAGCAGCTTATATGAGGGAGACACCATATATTTT. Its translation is CASSLYEGDTIYF.

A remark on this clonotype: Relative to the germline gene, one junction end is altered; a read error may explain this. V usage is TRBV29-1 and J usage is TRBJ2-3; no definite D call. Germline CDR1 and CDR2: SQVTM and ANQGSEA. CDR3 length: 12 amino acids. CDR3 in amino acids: CSGWWCTDTKYF. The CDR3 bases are TGCAGCGGGTGGTGGTGCACAGATACGAAGTATTTT.

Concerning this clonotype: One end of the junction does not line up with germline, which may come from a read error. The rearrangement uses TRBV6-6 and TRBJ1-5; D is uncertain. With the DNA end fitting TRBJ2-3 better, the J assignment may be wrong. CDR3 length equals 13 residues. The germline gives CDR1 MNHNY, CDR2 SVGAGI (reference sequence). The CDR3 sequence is CASNGPPSQPQYF. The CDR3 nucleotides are TGTGCTAGCAATGGTCCCCCAAGTCAGCCCCAGTATTTT.

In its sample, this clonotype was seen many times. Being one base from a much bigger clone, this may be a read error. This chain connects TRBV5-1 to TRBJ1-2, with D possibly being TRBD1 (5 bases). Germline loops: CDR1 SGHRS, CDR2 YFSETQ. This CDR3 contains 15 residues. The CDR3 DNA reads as TGCGCCAGCAGCTTGGCCGGAGGAGGGGACTATGGCTTCACCTTC. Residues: CASSLAGGGDYGFTF.

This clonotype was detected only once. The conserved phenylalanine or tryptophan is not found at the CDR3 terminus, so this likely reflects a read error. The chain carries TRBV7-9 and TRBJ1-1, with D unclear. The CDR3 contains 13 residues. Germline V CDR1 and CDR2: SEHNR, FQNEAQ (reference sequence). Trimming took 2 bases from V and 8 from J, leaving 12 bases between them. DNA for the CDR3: TGTGCCAGCAGCTTAAATAGGCATGGCGAAGCTTTCATT. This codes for CASSLNRHGEAFI.

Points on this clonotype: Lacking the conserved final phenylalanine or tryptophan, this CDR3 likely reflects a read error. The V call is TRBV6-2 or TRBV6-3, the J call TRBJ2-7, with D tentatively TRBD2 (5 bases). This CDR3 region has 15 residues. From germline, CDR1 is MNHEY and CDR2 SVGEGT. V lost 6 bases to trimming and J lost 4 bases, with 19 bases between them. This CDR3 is CASSTPTSGEYEQYL. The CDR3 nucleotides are TGTGCCAGCAGCACTCCAACTAGTGGAGAGTACGAGCAGTACCTC.

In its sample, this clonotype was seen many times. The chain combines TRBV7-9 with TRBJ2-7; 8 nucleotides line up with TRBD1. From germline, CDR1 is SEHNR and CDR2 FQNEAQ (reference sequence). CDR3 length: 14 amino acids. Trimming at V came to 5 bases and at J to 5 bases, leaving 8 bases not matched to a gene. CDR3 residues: CASSTGQGSNEQYF. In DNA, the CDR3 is TGTGCCAGCAGCACCGGACAGGGTTCGAACGAGCAGTACTTC.

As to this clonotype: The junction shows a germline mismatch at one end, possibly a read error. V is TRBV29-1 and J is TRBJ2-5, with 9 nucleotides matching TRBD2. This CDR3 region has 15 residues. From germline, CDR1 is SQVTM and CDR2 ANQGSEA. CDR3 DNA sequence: TGCAGCGTTCAGACTAGCGGAAGTTGGGCAGAGACTCAGTACTTC. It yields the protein CSVQTSGSWAETQYF.

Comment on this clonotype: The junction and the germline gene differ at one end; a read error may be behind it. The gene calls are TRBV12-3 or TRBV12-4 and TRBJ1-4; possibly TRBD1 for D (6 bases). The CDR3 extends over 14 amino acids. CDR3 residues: CPSSLSGVCEKLFF. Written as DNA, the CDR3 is TGTCCCAGCAGTTTATCAGGGGTTTGTGAAAAACTGTTTTTT.

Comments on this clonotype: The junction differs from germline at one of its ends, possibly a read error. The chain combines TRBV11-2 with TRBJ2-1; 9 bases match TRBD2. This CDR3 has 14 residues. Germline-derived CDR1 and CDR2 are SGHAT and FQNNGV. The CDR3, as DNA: TGTGCCAGCAGCCAGTCTAGCGGGACGGGTGAGCAGTTATTC. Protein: CASSQSSGTGEQLF.

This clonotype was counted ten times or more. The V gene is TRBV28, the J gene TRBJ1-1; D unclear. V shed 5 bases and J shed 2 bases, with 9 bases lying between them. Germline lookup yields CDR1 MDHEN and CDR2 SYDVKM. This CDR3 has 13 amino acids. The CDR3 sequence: CASSHPKNTEAFF. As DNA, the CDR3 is TGTGCCAGCAGTCACCCCAAAAACACTGAAGCTTTCTTT.

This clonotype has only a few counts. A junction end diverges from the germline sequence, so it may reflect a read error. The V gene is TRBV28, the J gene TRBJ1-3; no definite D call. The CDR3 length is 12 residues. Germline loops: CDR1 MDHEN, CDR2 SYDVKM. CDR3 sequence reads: CAGSSQGNTIYF. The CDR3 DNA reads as TGTGCCGGCAGTTCGCAAGGAAACACCATATATTTT.

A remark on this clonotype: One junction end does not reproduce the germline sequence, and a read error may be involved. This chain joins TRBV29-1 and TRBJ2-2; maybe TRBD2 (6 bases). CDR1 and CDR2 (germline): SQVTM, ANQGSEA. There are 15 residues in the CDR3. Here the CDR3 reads CGVAGNVGRTGELFF. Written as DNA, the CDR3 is TGCGGCGTTGCGGGGAATGTAGGGCGAACCGGGGAGCTGTTTTTT.

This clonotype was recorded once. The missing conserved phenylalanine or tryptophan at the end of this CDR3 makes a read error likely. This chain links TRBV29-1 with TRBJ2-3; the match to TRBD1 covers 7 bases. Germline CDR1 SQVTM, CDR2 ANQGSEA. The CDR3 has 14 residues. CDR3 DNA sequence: TGCAGTGTTTCCTGTACAGGGGCGTCAGATACGCAGTATTCT. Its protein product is CSVSCTGASDTQYS.